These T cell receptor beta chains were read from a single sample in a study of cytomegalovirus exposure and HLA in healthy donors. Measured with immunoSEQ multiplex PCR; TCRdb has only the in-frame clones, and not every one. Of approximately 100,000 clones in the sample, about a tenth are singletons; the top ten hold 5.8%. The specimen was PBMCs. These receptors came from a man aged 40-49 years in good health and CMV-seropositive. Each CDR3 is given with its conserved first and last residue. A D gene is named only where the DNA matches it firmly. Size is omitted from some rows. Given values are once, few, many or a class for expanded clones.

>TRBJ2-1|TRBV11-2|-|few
TGTGCCAGCAGCTCCGACAGCTACAATGAGCAGTTCTTC
CASSSDSYNEQFF
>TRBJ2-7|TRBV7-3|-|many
TGTGCCAGCAGCTCAGGGGACGAGCAGTACTTC
CASSSGDEQYF
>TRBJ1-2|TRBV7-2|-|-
TGTGCCAGCAGCTTAATAACAGGGACTAACTATGGCTACACCTTC
CASSLITGTNYGYTF
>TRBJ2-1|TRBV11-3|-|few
TGTGCCAGCAGCTTAGTCGGCAGGGGCAATGAGCAGTTCTTC
CASSLVGRGNEQFF
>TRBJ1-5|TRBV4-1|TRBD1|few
TGCGCCAGCAGCCAAGAAAAAGGACAGGGCCCCGCTTTGGGGCAGCCCCAGCATTTT
CASSQEKGQGPALGQPQHF
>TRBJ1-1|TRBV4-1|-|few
TGCGCCAGCAGCCAAGCCGGGGGGGCAGGCACTGAAGCTTTCTTT
CASSQAGGAGTEAFF
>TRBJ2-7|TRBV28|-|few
TGTGCCAGCAGTTTAGGCCAGGGGGGTTACGAGCAGTACTTC
CASSLGQGGYEQYF
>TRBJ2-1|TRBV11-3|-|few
TGTGCCAGCAGCTTCGGAGAGGCGGGGAACAATGAGCAGTTCTTC
CASSFGEAGNNEQFF
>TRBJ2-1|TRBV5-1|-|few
TGCGCCAGCAGCTCGGCGTGGGTAGCGAACCTCTACAATGAGCAGTTCTTC
CASSSAWVANLYNEQFF
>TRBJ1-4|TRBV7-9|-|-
TGTGCCAGCAGCTTTGGTATGCAGGTTAATGAAAAACTGTTTTTT
CASSFGMQVNEKLFF
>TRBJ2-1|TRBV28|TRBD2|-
TGTGCCAACCCCAGAGGCGGGAGGGATCCCTACAATGAGCAGTTCTTC
CANPRGGRDPYNEQFF
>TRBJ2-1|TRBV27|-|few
TGTGCCAGCACCCCGGGGGTTTCCTACAATGAGCAGTTCTTC
CASTPGVSYNEQFF
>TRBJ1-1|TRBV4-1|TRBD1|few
TGCGCCAGCAGCCAAGAGACAGGGGGCCGCACTGAAGCTTTCTTT
CASSQETGGRTEAFF
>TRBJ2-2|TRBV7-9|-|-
TGTGCCAGCAGCTTAGGGACATTGAACACCGGGGAGCTGTTTTTT
CASSLGTLNTGELFF
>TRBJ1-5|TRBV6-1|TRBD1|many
TGTGCCAGCAGTGACACCGGGACAGGGGCCCGTAGCAATCAGCCCCAGCATTTT
CASSDTGTGARSNQPQHF
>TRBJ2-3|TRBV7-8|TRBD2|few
TGTGCCAGCAGCTTAGTTGGGACTAGCGGGAGAGTCGGAGATACGCAGTATTTT
CASSLVGTSGRVGDTQYF